The rows below give T cell receptor beta chains drawn from one sample of a study of T cell repertoires in cytomegalovirus infection. MiXCR, applied by TCRdb to the reads, yields one record per CDR3 protein. Here the sample spans more than 150,000 distinct CDR3 sequences, roughly 19% being singletons. The sample consisted of PBMCs. The receptors were sampled from a human donor in good health (CMV status not recorded). Some clones in this sample may be carry-over from other donors' samples. CDR3s include the opening cysteine and the closing phenylalanine or tryptophan. Fields, in order: J gene, V gene, D gene, clone size, CDR3 DNA, CDR3 protein. D genes are given only for firm matches. Clone size is not always given. Where it is, it says once, few, many or a class for expanded clones.

TRBJ2-7 | TRBV5-5 | - | - | TGTGCCAGCAGCTTCGGGTCAGTTGGCCCCGTCGAGCAGTACTTC | CASSFGSVGPVEQYF
TRBJ1-5 | TRBV12-3/TRBV12-4 | TRBD1 | many | TGTGCCAGCAGTTTGGGGGACAGGGCAGGTCAGCCCCAGCATTTT | CASSLGDRAGQPQHF
TRBJ2-1 | TRBV6-2/TRBV6-3 | TRBD2 | many | TGTGCCAGCAGTTCTATCCCCGGGAGCGGGAGTGGGACCTACAATGAGCAGTTCTTC | CASSSIPGSGSGTYNEQFF
TRBJ2-1 | TRBV7-2 | - | many | TGTGCCAGCAGCTTGACTACAGGGTTTACGATACACAATGAGCAGTTCTTC | CASSLTTGFTIHNEQFF
TRBJ2-2 | TRBV19 | - | few | TGTGCCAGTAGCCCACGACCAAACACCGGGGAGCTGTTTTTT | CASSPRPNTGELFF
TRBJ1-1 | TRBV29-1 | - | many | TGCAGCGTTACGGACGGCCGGGGGACTGAAGCTTTCTTT | CSVTDGRGTEAFF
TRBJ1-5 | TRBV29-1 | - | - | TGCAGCGTTGGTTACCAGAGATTCAATCAGCCCCAGCATTTT | CSVGYQRFNQPQHF
TRBJ1-2 | TRBV29-1 | - | - | TGCAGCGTCGGGGCGCGGGGCTACACCTTC | CSVGARGYTF
TRBJ2-1 | TRBV11-3 | TRBD2 | - | TGTGCCAGCAGCTTAGCCGGGAGGTCTGGTGAGCAGTTCTTC | CASSLAGRSGEQFF
TRBJ2-7 | TRBV28 | - | few | TGTGCCAGCAGTTGGATCCGGGACGGACCAAAAAATTCCTACGAGCAGTACTTC | CASSWIRDGPKNSYEQYF
TRBJ1-5 | TRBV6-2/TRBV6-3 | - | - | TGTGCCAGCAGTTACTCGCTCCAGGGAAATCAGCCCCAGCGTTTT | CASSYSLQGNQPQRF
TRBJ1-1 | TRBV6-1 | TRBD1 | few | TGTGCCAGCAGTGAAAACAGGGGGAATGCTTTCTTT | CASSENRGNAFF
TRBJ2-7 | TRBV7-8 | TRBD2 | many | TGTGCCAGCAGCTTAGCTTCTAGCGGAGTTGCCTACGAGCAGTACTTC | CASSLASSGVAYEQYF
TRBJ1-1 | TRBV7-2 | - | many | TGTGCCAGCAGCAAGGACCAGAACACTGAAGCTTTCTTT | CASSKDQNTEAFF
TRBJ1-1 | TRBV30 | - | - | TGTGCCTGGACCGTAGGGGCTGAAGCTTTCTTT | CAWTVGAEAFF
TRBJ2-1 | TRBV29-1 | - | - | TGCAGCGTCCATAGGTCACTAGTCGATGAGCAGTTCTTC | CSVHRSLVDEQFF
TRBJ2-1 | TRBV28 | TRBD2 | - | TGTGCCAGCAGTTTAGCTAGCGGGAGTAGGAATGAGCAGTTCTTC | CASSLASGSRNEQFF
TRBJ2-1 | TRBV5-6 | - | - | TGTGCCAGCAGGGCGACCGGGAGAATCGAGCAGTTCTTC | CASRATGRIEQFF
TRBJ1-4 | TRBV11-2 | - | - | TGTGCCAGCAGCTTAGAAGGGACACAACTGTTTTTT | CASSLEGTQLFF
TRBJ2-3 | TRBV7-3 | - | many | TGTGCCAGCAGCTCACCTAGCACAGATACGCAGTATTTT | CASSSPSTDTQYF
TRBJ2-1 | TRBV28 | TRBD2 | - | TGTGCCAGCAGTATCGGACTAGCGGGAGGTGTAAATGAGCAGTTCTTC | CASSIGLAGGVNEQFF
TRBJ1-2 | TRBV2 | - | few | TGTGCCAGCTTTTCACCACAGGGTTTCTATGGCTACACCTTC | CASFSPQGFYGYTF
TRBJ2-1 | TRBV2 | - | - | TGTGCCAGCAGCCCTACGACAGCGAGCAGCTCCTACAATGAGCAGTTCTTC | CASSPTTASSSYNEQFF
TRBJ1-4 | TRBV5-1 | - | - | TGCGCCAGCAGCTTGGAAGGCAGCGTGGGCGAAAAACTGTTTTTT | CASSLEGSVGEKLFF
TRBJ1-4 | TRBV7-2 | - | many | TGTGCCAGCAAAGAGGGGAAGGGGGAAAAACTGTTTTTT | CASKEGKGEKLFF
TRBJ2-7 | TRBV29-1 | TRBD1 | - | TGCAGCGTGAGGACAGGCCGCTACGAGCAGTACTTC | CSVRTGRYEQYF
TRBJ2-7 | TRBV19 | TRBD1 | - | TGTGCCACGAGTGCCGGGACAGGGGGCTACGAGCAGTACTTC | CATSAGTGGYEQYF
TRBJ2-2 | TRBV2 | - | - | TGTGCCAGCAGTGGCGCGACCGGGGAGCTGTTTTTT | CASSGATGELFF
TRBJ1-2 | TRBV7-2 | - | - | TGTGCCAGCAGCTTAGGGGAGGGTGGCTACACCTTC | CASSLGEGGYTF
TRBJ2-7 | TRBV7-9 | - | many | TGTGCCAGCGGCTCTAACTCCTACGAGCAGTACTTC | CASGSNSYEQYF
TRBJ2-2 | TRBV6-1 | TRBD2 | many | TGTGCCAGCAGTCTAGCGGGAGGCTATTCGAACACCGGGGAGCTGTTTTTT | CASSLAGGYSNTGELFF
TRBJ2-7 | TRBV7-9 | - | few | TGTGCCAGCAGCTTAGGATCAGGGGATAGAGGCTACGAGCAGTACTTC | CASSLGSGDRGYEQYF
TRBJ2-7 | TRBV7-6 | - | many | TGTGCCAGCAGCCCAGGGACGGGGAGCTCCTACGAGCAGTACTTC | CASSPGTGSSYEQYF
TRBJ1-1 | TRBV5-1 | - | - | TGCGCCAGCAGCTTCCAGGGAGGGCAAACTGAAGCTTTCTTT | CASSFQGGQTEAFF
TRBJ2-7 | TRBV5-4 | TRBD1 | few | TGTGCCAGCAGCCCCGCCGGGACAGCTACCTACGAGCAGTACTTC | CASSPAGTATYEQYF
TRBJ2-1 | TRBV7-2 | TRBD2 | - | TGTGCCAGCACTCCTGGACTAGCGGGTGTGTTGGGGCAGTTCTTC | CASTPGLAGVLGQFF
TRBJ2-6 | TRBV6-2/TRBV6-3 | - | - | TGTGCCAGCAGTTACGCAGGAAGCCCCTCTGGGGCCAACGTCCTGACTTTC | CASSYAGSPSGANVLTF
TRBJ2-7 | TRBV5-6 | - | - | TGTGCCAGCAGCTTGGTTAGCGCCTACGAGCAGTACTTC | CASSLVSAYEQYF
TRBJ1-5 | TRBV28 | - | few | TGTGCCAGCACCCCCGCCCCCGGGGCTCAGCCCCAGCATTTT | CASTPAPGAQPQHF
TRBJ1-1 | TRBV7-9 | - | - | TGTGCCAGCACCGGTAGTGGGGGGGCATACACTGAAGCTTTCTTT | CASTGSGGAYTEAFF
TRBJ1-1 | TRBV20-1 | - | few | TGCAGTGCTAGCACAGGGATGAACACTGAAGCTTTCTTT | CSASTGMNTEAFF
TRBJ2-1 | TRBV28 | - | - | TGTGCCAGCAGTTTTTTGGGAACCTACAATGAGCAGTTCTTC | CASSFLGTYNEQFF
TRBJ2-2 | TRBV28 | TRBD2 | - | TGTGCCAGCAGGGGCGGGGGACCCGGGGAGCTGTTTTTT | CASRGGGPGELFF